The next 5 T cell receptor beta chains were all read from a single sample in a study of Graves' ophthalmopathy and Graves' hyperthyroidism. Using RNA transcripts, the TCR beta CDR3 regions were amplified. First-round RT-PCR used HTBI primers; second-round multiplex PCR followed. Each CDR3 protein gets one entry after TCRdb re-called the multiplex PCR reads with MiXCR. The data hold hundreds of thousands of distinct CDR3 sequences, with under 50% observed a single time. Source material: peripheral blood. The receptor set was obtained from an adult man with Graves' ophthalmopathy.

About this clonotype: A read error is possible here, since a much larger clone lies one base away. This chain joins TRBV10-3 and TRBJ1-1; tentative D call: TRBD1 (5 bases). The CDR3 loop spans 12 amino acids. V lost 4 bases and J lost 4, with 7 bases in between. Germline assignment: CDR1 ENHRY and CDR2 SYGVKD. CDR3 protein: CAISGQTTEAFF. CDR3 sequence (DNA): TGTGCCATCAGTGGACAGACCACTGAAGCTTTCTTT.

This clonotype was detected ten times or more. The chain joins TRBV29-1 to TRBJ1-2; 9 nucleotides match TRBD1. This CDR3 has 14 residues. The V gene's germline CDR1 is SQVTM and CDR2 ANQGSEA. After removal of 6 bases from V and 7 bases from J, the junction contained 12 bases not matched to a gene. In DNA form, the CDR3 reads TGCAGCGTGAGAGGGACAGGGCAGAATTCTGGCTACACCTTC. It encodes CSVRGTGQNSGYTF.

This clonotype was counted at least ten times. The chain combines TRBV7-3 with TRBJ2-7; the D is unclear. The length of the CDR3 is 13 residues. Germline loops: CDR1 SGHTA, CDR2 FQGTGA. The V end was cut by 1 base, the J end by 3 bases, with 7 bases between. CDR3 sequence (DNA): TGTGCCAGCAGCTTAAACGATGGCTACGAGCAGTACTTC. Protein sequence: CASSLNDGYEQYF.

This chain uses TRBV7-6 with TRBJ1-3; 8 nucleotides line up with TRBD1. CDR3 length: 13 amino acids. The J segment lost 7 bases and the V segment lost 5 bases, leaving 4 bases of the junction unmatched. Germline loops: CDR1 SGHVS, CDR2 FNYEAQ. The CDR3 DNA sequence: TGTGCCAGCAGCCCACAGGGGGACAACACCATATATTTT. The encoded protein is CASSPQGDNTIYF. The full variable domain, its missing parts supplied by reference TRBV7-6 and TRBJ1-3, is GAGVSQSPRYKVTKRGQDVALRCDPISGHVSLYWYRQALGQGPEFLTYFNYEAQQDKSGLPNDRFSAERPEGSISTLTIQRTEQRDSAMYRCASSPQGDNTIYFGEGSWLTVV.

This clonotype was observed a single time. The CDR3 reads CASSLGGPNTGETQYF. The CDR3 nucleotides read TGTGCCAGCAGCTTAGGTGGGCCAAACACCGGGGAGACCCAGTACTTC. This chain uses TRBV7-9 with TRBJ2-5; D ambiguous. This CDR3 region has 16 residues. V lost 1 base and J 5 bases, leaving 17 bases between the germline ends. Germline V CDR1 and CDR2: SEHNR, FQNEAQ (reference sequence).